These T cell receptor beta chains were read from a single sample in a study of a mutant IDH1 vaccine in newly diagnosed glioma. Sequencing used immunoSEQ multiplex PCR; TCRdb keeps in-frame clones, though not all of them. Of tens of thousands of clones in the sample, around 87% are singletons; the top ten hold roughly 1.5%. These receptors have no identified antigens. Source: PBMCs, taken from a glioma patient whose treatment included an IDH1 peptide vaccine. All receptors derive from a man aged 35-49 years with glioma. The CDR3 runs from the conserved cysteine through the conserved F or W. The D gene is left open where the match is weak. Rows may omit the clone size; those that give it use once, few, many or a size class.

V	J	D	size	DNA	CDR3
TRBV7-2	TRBJ1-3	TRBD1	.	TGTGCCAGCAGCTCCAGACAGGGGGGCTCTGGAAACACCATATATTTT	CASSSRQGGSGNTIYF
TRBV5-1	TRBJ2-2	TRBD1	once	TGCGCCAGCAGCTATACAGGGGCCACCGGGGAGCTGTTTTTT	CASSYTGATGELFF
TRBV25-1	TRBJ2-1	.	.	TGTGCCAGCAGTGACTGGGTCTACAATGAGCAGTTCTTC	CASSDWVYNEQFF
TRBV29-1	TRBJ1-1	.	.	TGCAGCGCCTTGCAGCCTTACGGGACTGAAGCTTTCTTT	CSALQPYGTEAFF
TRBV7-8	TRBJ1-4	TRBD1	.	TGTGCCAGCAGCTTAGATGAGAATGTCAGGGGGTCATCAACTAATGAAAAACTGTTTTTT	CASSLDENVRGSSTNEKLFF
TRBV29-1	TRBJ2-3	.	.	TGCAGCGTTCAGCGGGCAGATACGCAGTATTTT	CSVQRADTQYF
TRBV4-2	TRBJ2-7	.	few	TGTGCCAGCAGCCAAGGTTCGGACGGGTCCTACGAGCAGTACTTC	CASSQGSDGSYEQYF
TRBV5-1	TRBJ1-6	.	.	TGCGCCAGCAGCGACCGGGACGGAGTTAATTCACCCCTCCACTTT	CASSDRDGVNSPLHF
TRBV4-1	TRBJ2-1	.	.	TGCGCCAGCAGCCCTAACCGAGTGGCGGGGCATGAGCAGTTCTTC	CASSPNRVAGHEQFF
TRBV15	TRBJ1-1	.	.	TGTGCCACCAGCAGAGGAAGGCCGATGAACACTGAAGCTTTCTTT	CATSRGRPMNTEAFF
TRBV5-8	TRBJ2-5	.	.	TGTGCCAGCACCATCCTAGGAGCAGGGAAGGAGACCCAGTACTTC	CASTILGAGKETQYF
TRBV7-2	TRBJ2-3	.	.	TGTGCCAGCAGCCGACTCTCACCCCCAGATACGCAGTATTTT	CASSRLSPPDTQYF
TRBV11-3	TRBJ2-5	.	.	TGTGCCAGCAGCCTCGGGACCGAGGGAAACCAAGAGACCCAGTACTTC	CASSLGTEGNQETQYF
TRBV5-1	TRBJ2-7	TRBD1	few	TGCGCCAGCAGCTTGGAAGGACAGGGTCCCCGCGAGCAGTACTTC	CASSLEGQGPREQYF
TRBV7-9	TRBJ1-3	.	.	TGTGCCAGCAGCTTAAGTTCTTACAGCTCTGGAAACACCATATATTTT	CASSLSSYSSGNTIYF
TRBV5-1	TRBJ1-3	TRBD1	.	TGCGCCAGCAGCTTGGCAGGGGGAATGTCAGGAAACACCATATATTTT	CASSLAGGMSGNTIYF
TRBV28	TRBJ2-3	.	.	TGTGCCAGCAGGACAGCGATCACAGATACGCAGTATTTT	CASRTAITDTQYF
TRBV11-2	TRBJ1-3	.	.	TGTGCCAGCAGCTTCGGAGGGCAGGGCAAAGCAGGAAACACCATATATTTT	CASSFGGQGKAGNTIYF
TRBV28	TRBJ2-3	TRBD2	.	TGTGCCAGCACCGAAGCGGGGGTTAGCACAGATACGCAGTATTTT	CASTEAGVSTDTQYF
TRBV6-5	TRBJ2-7	.	.	TGTGCCAGCAGTTACTCGGTTGAAGCGAGCTCCTACGAGCAGTACTTC	CASSYSVEASSYEQYF
TRBV7-8	TRBJ1-5	TRBD1	.	TGTGCCAGCAGTTCGGGGAGGACAGGGCGGGATCAGCCCCAGCATTTT	CASSSGRTGRDQPQHF
TRBV19	TRBJ2-3	TRBD2	.	TGTGCCAGTAGTCCTGGACTAGCGGGGGTGAGTGCAGATACGCAGTATTTT	CASSPGLAGVSADTQYF
TRBV2	TRBJ2-3	.	.	TGTGCCAGCAGTGATACTCGGGCAGATACGCAGTATTTT	CASSDTRADTQYF
TRBV4-1	TRBJ2-1	TRBD1	.	TGCGCCAGCAGCCCTACAGGGGCGGAGAGATACAATGAGCAGTTCTTC	CASSPTGAERYNEQFF
TRBV30	TRBJ2-5	TRBD2	.	TGTGCCTGGGGGTCAGGGAGGGAAGAGACCCAGTACTTC	CAWGSGREETQYF
TRBV5-1	TRBJ2-6	.	.	TGCGCCAGCAGCTTGGCGGGACATCTGCTCTCTGGGGCCAACGTCCTGACTTTC	CASSLAGHLLSGANVLTF